This T cell receptor beta chain was profiled in a study of CD8 T cells in Susac syndrome. Overall study: Sequenced Susac syndrome patients included more than five with clinically active disease and roughly 8 in remission. When blood was collected, patients with Susac syndrome were therapy-naive, were taking corticosteroids, or were receiving intravenous immunoglobulin alone.

CDR1 and CDR2 from the germline V gene are SGHNT and YENEEA. The CDR3 covers 16 residues. Trimming cost V 2 bases and J 8 bases; bases outside gene matches: 9. The authors reverse transcribed roughly 0.5 to 1 ug RNA with random hexamers. immunoSEQ multiplex PCR amplified TCR beta CDR3 across 54 Vbeta, 13 Jbeta. TCRdb independently ran MiXCR on the immunoSEQ multiplex PCR reads; one entry per CDR3 protein. The data show 200,000 to 300,000 distinct CDR3 sequences, 90% to 96% seen once. Material for sequencing was CD4+ T cells from PBMCs. The receptor's source is a human donor with Susac syndrome. This chain links TRBV11-3 with TRBJ2-1, with TRBD2 matching 10 bases. The CDR3 bases are TGTGCCAGCAGCTTAACACCTTCTAGCGGGAGTTATGAGCAGTTCTTC. Translation: CASSLTPSSGSYEQFF.